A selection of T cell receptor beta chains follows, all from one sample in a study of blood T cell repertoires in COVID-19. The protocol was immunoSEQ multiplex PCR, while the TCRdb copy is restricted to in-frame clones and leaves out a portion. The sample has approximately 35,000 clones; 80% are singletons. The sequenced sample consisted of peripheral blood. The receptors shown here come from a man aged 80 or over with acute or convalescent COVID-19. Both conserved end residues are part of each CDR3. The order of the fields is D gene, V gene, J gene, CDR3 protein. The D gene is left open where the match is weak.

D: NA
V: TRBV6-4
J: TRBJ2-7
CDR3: CASSDNGDYEQYF

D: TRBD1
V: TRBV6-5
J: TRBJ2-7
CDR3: CASSRGQGFYEQYF

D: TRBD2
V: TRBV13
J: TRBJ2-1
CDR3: CASRWAGGMVTHNEQFF

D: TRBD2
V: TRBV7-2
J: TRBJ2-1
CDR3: CASRLGERASGTNEQFF

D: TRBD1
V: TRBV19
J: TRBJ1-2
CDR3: CASSIPGNRGANYGYTF

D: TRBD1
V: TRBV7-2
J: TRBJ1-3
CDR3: CASSLEGQGPFSGNTIYF

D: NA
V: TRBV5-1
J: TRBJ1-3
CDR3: CASSPGSSGNTIYF

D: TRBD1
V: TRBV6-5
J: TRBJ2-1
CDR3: CASSYSVTGLDEQFF

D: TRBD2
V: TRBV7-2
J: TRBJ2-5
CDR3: CASSLARGSGETQYF

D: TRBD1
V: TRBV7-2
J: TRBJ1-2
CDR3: CASSPRGLGYTF

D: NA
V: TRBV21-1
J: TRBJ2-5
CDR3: CASSTRDRGETQYF

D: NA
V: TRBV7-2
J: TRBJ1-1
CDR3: CASSLDRNTEAFF

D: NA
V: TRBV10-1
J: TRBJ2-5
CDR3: CARPKGTKDQETQYF

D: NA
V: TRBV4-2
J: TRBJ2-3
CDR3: CASSQDRGWINTQYF

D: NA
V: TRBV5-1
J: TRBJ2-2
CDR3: CASSLGASDPGELFF

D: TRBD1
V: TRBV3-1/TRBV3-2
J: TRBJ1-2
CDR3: CASSHEDRDYGYTF

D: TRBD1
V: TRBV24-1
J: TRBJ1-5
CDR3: CATSGGAGTVNQPQHF

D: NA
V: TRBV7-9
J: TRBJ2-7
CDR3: CASSPEGASSYEQYF

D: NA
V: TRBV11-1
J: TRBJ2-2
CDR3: CASRQLASSGELFF

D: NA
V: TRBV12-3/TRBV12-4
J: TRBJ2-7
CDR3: CASSLGGRGEQYF

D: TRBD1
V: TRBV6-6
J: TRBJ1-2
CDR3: CASSDPGQGYGYTF

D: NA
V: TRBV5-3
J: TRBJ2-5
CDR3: CARSSDSQETQYF

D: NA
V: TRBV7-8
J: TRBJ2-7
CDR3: CASSPRPTRSSYEQYF

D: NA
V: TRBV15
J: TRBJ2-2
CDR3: CATSRDLEVPGELFF

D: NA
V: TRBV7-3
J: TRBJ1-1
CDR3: CASSLTSRTEAFF

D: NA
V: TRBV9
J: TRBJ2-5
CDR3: CASSVVGATKETQYF

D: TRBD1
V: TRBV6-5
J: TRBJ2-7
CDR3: CASSYVRQGITYEQYF

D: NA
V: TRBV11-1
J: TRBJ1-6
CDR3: CASSPHVRSFGSPLHF

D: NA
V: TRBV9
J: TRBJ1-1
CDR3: CASSGQTYTEAFF

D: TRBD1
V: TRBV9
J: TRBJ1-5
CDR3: CASGDSGTEAQHF

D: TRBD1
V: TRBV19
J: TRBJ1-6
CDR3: CASSTTGYNSPLHF

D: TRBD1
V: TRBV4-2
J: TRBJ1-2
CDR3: CASSQDFGTGKGYGYTF

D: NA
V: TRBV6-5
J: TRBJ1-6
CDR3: CASSYNDNSPLHF

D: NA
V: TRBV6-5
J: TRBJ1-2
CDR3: CASSYALRMGGYTF

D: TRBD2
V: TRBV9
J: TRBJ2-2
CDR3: CASNPRGGGGNTGELFF

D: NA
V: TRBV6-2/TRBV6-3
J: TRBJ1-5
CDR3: CASSPGVVGNQPQHF

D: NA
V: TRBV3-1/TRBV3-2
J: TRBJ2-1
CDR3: CASAPDSHNEQFF

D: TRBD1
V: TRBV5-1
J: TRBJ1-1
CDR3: CASSRGFRQGQNTEAFF

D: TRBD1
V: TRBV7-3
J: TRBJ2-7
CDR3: CASSIWTGPYEQYF

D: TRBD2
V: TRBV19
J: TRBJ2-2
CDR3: CASSSGLAFGELFF

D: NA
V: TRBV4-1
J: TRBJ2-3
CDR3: CASSHPGQDTQYF

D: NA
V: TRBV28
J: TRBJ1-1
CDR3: CASSSSDREPEAFF

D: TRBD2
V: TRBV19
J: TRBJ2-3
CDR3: CASSPTGTRKLTDTQYF

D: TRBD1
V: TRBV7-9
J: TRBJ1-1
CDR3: CASSVDRGAGGTEAFF

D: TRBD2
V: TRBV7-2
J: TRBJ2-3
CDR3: CASSLTSGGYPSTDTQYF